The 5 T cell receptor beta chains below come from one sample, sequenced in a study of OX40 agonist ivuxolimab in advanced cancers. Generated by immunoSEQ multiplex PCR, the TCRdb table keeps only in-frame clones and is missing some. The sample lists 77,000 or so clones, over 70% occurring once. The sample was CD4+ or CD8+ T cells sorted from blood, taken in a trial of the OX40 agonist ivuxolimab. The receptor set was obtained from an adult with an advanced solid tumor such as melanoma, head and neck, liver or kidney cancer.

A single count supports this clone. The genes are TRBV10-3 and TRBJ1-5; D is ambiguous. The germline V gene has CDR1 ENHRY and CDR2 SYGVKD. The CDR3 runs 15 residues. V was pared by 3 bases and J by 6 bases, with 15 bases between. The CDR3 protein is CAISDGPPAGQPQHF. The CDR3 DNA reads TGTGCCATCAGTGACGGACCTCCAGCGGGTCAGCCCCAGCATTTT.

This chain links TRBV10-3 with TRBJ2-5; D possibly corresponds to TRBD2 (6 bases). The J call is uncertain, as TRBJ2-7 better fits the DNA end. The CDR3 totals 12 residues. Germline CDR1 is ENHRY and CDR2 is SYGVKD. This chain's CDR3 is CAISDGSSEQYF. Here the CDR3 DNA reads TGTGCCATCAGTGACGGGAGCTCCGAGCAGTACTTC.

V gene TRBV11-2 combines with J gene TRBJ2-7; D perhaps matches TRBD2 (5 bases). With 0 bases removed from V and 5 bases from J, the gap between germline ends came to 17 bases. CDR1 and CDR2 (germline): SGHAT, FQNNGV. This CDR3 region has 16 residues. CDR3 coding DNA: TGTGCCAGCAGCTTAGATCCCGGGGTTCAGAGCCACGAGCAGTACTTC. Translated, it gives CASSLDPGVQSHEQYF. The complete variable domain, with remaining parts taken from reference TRBV11-2 and TRBJ2-7, reads EAGVAQSPRYKIIEKRQSVAFWCNPISGHATLYWYQQILGQGPKLLIQFQNNGVVDDSQLPKDRFSAERLKGVDSTLKIQPAKLEDSAVYLCASSLDPGVQSHEQYFGPGTRLTVT.

Only one count was recorded for this clone. The V call is TRBV2, the J call TRBJ2-1; a weak D match, TRBD1 (5 bases). Germline V CDR1 and CDR2: SNHLY, FYNNEI. The CDR3 is 14 residues long. Trimming removed 11 bases from V and 4 bases from J, with 18 bases in between. The CDR3 loop is CAGRADTTYNEQFF. The CDR3 DNA is TGTGCCGGACGGGCGGACACAACTTACAATGAGCAGTTCTTC.

This clone was seen just once. This chain links TRBV5-6 with TRBJ2-5; 9 nucleotides agree with TRBD2. V shed 2 bases and J 5 bases; nucleotides not matched to a gene: 10. CDR1 and CDR2 from the germline V gene are SGHDT and YYEEEE. The CDR3 is made up of 16 amino acids. The CDR3 DNA follows: TGTGCCAGCAGCTTCTTAGCGGGAGCTCTTGGTGAGACCCAGTACTTC. It encodes CASSFLAGALGETQYF. Complete variable domain (other parts from reference TRBV5-6 and TRBJ2-5): DAGVTQSPTHLIKTRGQQVTLRCSPKSGHDTVSWYQQALGQGPQFIFQYYEEEERQRGNFPDRFSGHQFPNYSSELNVNALLLGDSALYLCASSFLAGALGETQYFGPGTRLLVL.